The next 14 T cell receptor beta chains were all read from a single sample in a study of blood T cell repertoires in COVID-19. Measured with immunoSEQ multiplex PCR; TCRdb has only the in-frame clones, and not every one. The data contain roughly 70,000 clones, around nine tenths of them singletons. Sequenced material: peripheral blood. Receptors were obtained from a human donor in a cohort sampled during active COVID-19.

The chain uses TRBV11-2 and TRBJ2-3; 11 nucleotides match TRBD2. The CDR3 consists of 18 residues. The V and J ends lost 4 bases and 0 bases, in that order; junction bases with no gene match: 9. The V gene's germline CDR1 is SGHAT and CDR2 FQNNGV. Here the CDR3 reads CASSSLAGGRTSTDTQYF. The CDR3 DNA sequence: TGTGCCAGCAGCTCCCTAGCGGGGGGCCGCACTAGCACAGATACGCAGTATTTT.

The chain carries TRBV9 and TRBJ2-7; 7 positions match TRBD2. The CDR3 sequence is 17 residues long. The germline V gene has CDR1 SGDLS and CDR2 YYNGEE. The trim removed 4 bases at V and 0 bases at J, leaving 13 bases unmatched. The CDR3, as DNA: TGTGCCAGCAGCCCCACCCAGGGCGGGGGAGCCTCCTACGAGCAGTACTTC. Protein sequence: CASSPTQGGGASYEQYF.

The chain joins TRBV6-5 to TRBJ1-3; TRBD1 matches at 9 bases. Losses at the gene ends were 0 bases for V and 4 bases for J; bases not matched to a gene: 4. This CDR3 comprises 16 residues. CDR1 MNHEY and CDR2 SVGAGI come from the germline V gene. CDR3 coding DNA: TGTGCCAGCAGTTACTCGGGACAGGGTGCAGGAAACACCATATATTTT. This translates into CASSYSGQGAGNTIYF.

The chain recombines TRBV4-2 with TRBJ1-2; TRBD1 might be the D (6 bases). Germline CDR1 and CDR2: LGHNA and YNFKEQ. V was shortened by 5 bases and J by 6 bases, with 13 bases between the two germline ends. The CDR3 runs 13 residues. The CDR3 reads CASSKGGADGYTF. The CDR3 nucleotides read TGTGCCAGCAGCAAGGGGGGGGCAGATGGCTACACCTTC.

The chain has TRBV5-5 and TRBJ1-1, with TRBD1 as a possible D gene (6 bases). The germline V gene has CDR1 SGHKS and CDR2 YYEKEE (reference sequence). This CDR3 has 16 amino acids. V was shortened by 1 base and J by 0 bases, with 13 bases between the two germline ends. CDR3 sequence (DNA): TGTGCCAGCAGCTTGATGGGGGGGCCTATGAACACTGAAGCTTTCTTT. This sequence encodes CASSLMGGPMNTEAFF.

The gene calls are TRBV30 and TRBJ2-6; 9 nucleotides match TRBD1. CDR1 GTSNPN and CDR2 SVGIG come from the germline V gene (reference sequence). The CDR3 contains 17 residues. Germline trimming cut 4 bases from V and 0 bases from J; bases unmatched to any gene: 7. The CDR3 DNA sequence: TGTGCCTGGAAAATGGACAGGGGAGGCTCTGGGGCCAACGTCCTGACTTTC. Translating it yields CAWKMDRGGSGANVLTF.

The chain links TRBV9 to TRBJ1-1, with D maybe TRBD1 (6 bases). Germline CDR1 SGDLS, CDR2 YYNGEE. V was pared by 2 bases and J by 1 base, with 9 bases between. The CDR3 covers 14 residues. This CDR3 is CASSVGGANTEAFF. CDR3 DNA: TGTGCCAGCAGCGTCGGGGGGGCGAACACTGAAGCTTTCTTT.

This chain connects TRBV6-2 or TRBV6-3 to TRBJ1-2; TRBD1 matches 9 bases. CDR1 is MNHEY and CDR2 is SVGEGT in the germline V gene. V was pared by 0 bases and J by 8 bases, with 19 bases of the junction left unmatched. The length of the CDR3 is 19 residues. The CDR3: CASSYSGIEQGALRIGYTF. The CDR3 bases are TGTGCCAGCAGTTACTCGGGGATCGAACAGGGGGCGCTCCGGATCGGCTACACCTTC.

Only one count was recorded for this clone. V is TRBV6-6 and J is TRBJ1-2; D is ambiguous. CDR1 is MNHNY, CDR2 SVGAGI, per germline (reference sequence). There are 13 residues in the CDR3. Trimming removed 2 bases at V and 11 bases at J, with 15 bases between. CDR3: CASSYRDPPGYTF. The CDR3 DNA reads TGTGCCAGCAGTTACCGCGATCCCCCGGGTTACACCTTC.

The chain joins TRBV4-3 to TRBJ1-2; 11 bases line up with TRBD1. CDR3 length equals 14 residues. V lost 4 bases to trimming and J lost 6 bases; unmatched junction nucleotides: 4. Germline lookup yields CDR1 LGHNA and CDR2 YSLEER. The CDR3 bases are TGCGCCAGCAGCCCGGACAGGGGGCTTGATGGCTACACCTTC. This sequence encodes CASSPDRGLDGYTF.

The rearrangement links TRBV6-1 to TRBJ1-2, with 10 positions matching TRBD1. With 4 bases clipped from V and 4 bases from J, the junction kept 9 bases outside the gene matches. This CDR3 contains 16 residues. Looked up from germline, CDR1 is MNHNS and CDR2 is SASEGT. CDR3 DNA: TGTGCCAGCAGTGGGTACTACCGGGACAGGGGCTATGGCTACACCTTC. Its translation: CASSGYYRDRGYGYTF.

The chain carries TRBV2 and TRBJ1-1; 8 bases match TRBD1. Germline-derived CDR1 and CDR2 are SNHLY and FYNNEI. This CDR3 contains 16 residues. V dropped 6 bases and J dropped 1; count of bases not matched to a gene: 10. DNA of the CDR3: TGTGCCAGCAGCGAGACGAGGACAGGGCGGAACACTGAAGCTTTCTTT. It encodes CASSETRTGRNTEAFF.

V gene TRBV3-1 (or the pseudogene TRBV3-2) combines with J gene TRBJ2-2; 8 bases fit TRBD1. Germline-derived CDR1 and CDR2 are LGHDT and YNNKEL (reference sequence). The CDR3 loop spans 17 amino acids. The ends lost 0 bases at V and 5 bases at J; junction bases unmatched: 8. CDR3 amino acids: CASSQDTRGHQTGELFF. CDR3 DNA sequence: TGTGCCAGCAGCCAAGATACCAGGGGGCATCAAACCGGGGAGCTGTTTTTT.

This chain joins TRBV18 and TRBJ2-7; the D gene is possibly TRBD2 (6 bases). The CDR3 spans 15 residues. Germline CDR1 KGHSH, CDR2 LQKENI. Trimming took off 2 bases at V and 4 bases at J, with 15 bases between the two ends. This chain's CDR3 is CASSPGSAGTYEQYF. CDR3 sequence (DNA): TGTGCCAGCTCACCAGGAAGCGCAGGGACTTACGAGCAGTACTTC.